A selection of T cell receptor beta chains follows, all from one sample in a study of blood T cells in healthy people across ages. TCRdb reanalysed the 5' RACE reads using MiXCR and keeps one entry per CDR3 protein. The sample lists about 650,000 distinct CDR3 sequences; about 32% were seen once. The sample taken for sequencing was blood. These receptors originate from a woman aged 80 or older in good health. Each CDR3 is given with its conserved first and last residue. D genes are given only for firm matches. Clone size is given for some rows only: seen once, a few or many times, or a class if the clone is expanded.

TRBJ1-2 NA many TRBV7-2 TGTGCCAGCAGCTTAGGAAGGGAGGGCCATGGCTACACCTTC CASSLGREGHGYTF
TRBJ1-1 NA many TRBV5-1 TGCGCCAGCAGCTTGGCCGACGCTGGGGAGGGTGAAGCTTTCTTT CASSLADAGEGEAFF
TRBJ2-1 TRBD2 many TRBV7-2 TGTGCCAGCACCACGGTACGAGCGGGGGGTAGGAATGAGCAGTTCTTC CASTTVRAGGRNEQFF
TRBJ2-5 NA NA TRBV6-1 TGTGCCACCAATAACTGGGGGTACGAGACCCAGTACTTC CATNNWGYETQYF
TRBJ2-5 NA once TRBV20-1 TGCAGTGCTAGAGAAATGGTGGCCGAGACCCAGTACTTC CSAREMVAETQYF
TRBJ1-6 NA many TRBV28 TGTGCCAGCAAGGTCAGCTGGAATTCACCCCTCCACTTT CASKVSWNSPLHF
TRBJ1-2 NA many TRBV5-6 TGTGCCAGCAGCCTGGGGCTGGGACTTGACTATGGCTACACCTTC CASSLGLGLDYGYTF
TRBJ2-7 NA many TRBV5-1 TGCGCCAGCAGCGACCTATACGAGCAGTACTTC CASSDLYEQYF
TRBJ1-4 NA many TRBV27 TGTGCCAGTGGTACACTCCGGCGGGGTGAAAAACTGTTTTTT CASGTLRRGEKLFF
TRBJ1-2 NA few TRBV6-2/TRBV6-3 TGTGCCAGCAGATTCCCGGGGGGGGCCTCTGGGAGCGGCTACACCTTC CASRFPGGASGSGYTF
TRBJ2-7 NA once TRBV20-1 TGCAGTGCTAAGACACGTTACGAGCAGTACTTC CSAKTRYEQYF
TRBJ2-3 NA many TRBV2 TGTGCCAGCAGTGACTCGGGTTCTAGCACAGATACGCAGTATTTT CASSDSGSSTDTQYF
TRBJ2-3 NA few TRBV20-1 TGCAGTGCTAGAAACAACCGGAACCTCTTGACAGGTACGCAGTATTTT CSARNNRNLLTGTQYF
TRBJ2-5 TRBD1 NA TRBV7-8 TGTGCCAGCAAGGGGGCTGCAAGAGAGACCCAGTACTTC CASKGAARETQYF
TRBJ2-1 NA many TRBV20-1 TGCAGTGCTAGAGTGTGGGAAGAGGGCTACAATGAGCAGTTCTTC CSARVWEEGYNEQFF
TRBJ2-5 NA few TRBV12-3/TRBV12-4 TGTGCCAGCAGTTTTCGGGGGGCTGGTGAGACCCAGTACTTC CASSFRGAGETQYF
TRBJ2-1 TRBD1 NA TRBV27 TGTGCCAGCAGTAAACAGGGGAATGAGCAGTTCTTC CASSKQGNEQFF
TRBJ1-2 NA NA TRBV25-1 TGTGCCAGCAGTGATCTCTATCAGGCCTATGGCTACGCCTTC CASSDLYQAYGYAF
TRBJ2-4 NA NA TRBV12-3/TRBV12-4 TGTGCCAGCAGTTTCGAGGACATTCAGTACTTC CASSFEDIQYF
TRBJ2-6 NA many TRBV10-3 TGTGCCATCAGTGAATACGTATCCTCTGGGGCCAACGTCCTGACTTTC CAISEYVSSGANVLTF
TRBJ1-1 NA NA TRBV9 TGTGCCAGCAGCGTAGGGGCAGGGTTTGAAGGCACTGAAGCTTTCTTT CASSVGAGFEGTEAFF
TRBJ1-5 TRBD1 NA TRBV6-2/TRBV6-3 TGTGCCAGCAGTTCCATAATTCGACAGGGCTATCAGCCCCAGCATTTT CASSSIIRQGYQPQHF
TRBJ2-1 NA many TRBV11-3 TGTGCCAGCAGCCTGGGGGGGGGGGCCGCTCTCAATGAGCAGTTCTTC CASSLGGGAALNEQFF
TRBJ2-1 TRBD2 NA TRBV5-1 TGCGCCAGCAGCTTGGCGACTAGCGGGGGCTATGAGCAGTTCTTC CASSLATSGGYEQFF
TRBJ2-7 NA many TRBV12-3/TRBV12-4 TGTGCCAGCAGTTTAGAAAGGACCCACGAGCAGTACTTC CASSLERTHEQYF
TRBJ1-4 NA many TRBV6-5 TGTGCCAGCAGCTCCGGGACACCGTCTAATGAAAAACTGTTTTTT CASSSGTPSNEKLFF
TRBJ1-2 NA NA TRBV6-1 TGTGTCAGCAATGGCGATGCCTATGGCTACACCTTC CVSNGDAYGYTF
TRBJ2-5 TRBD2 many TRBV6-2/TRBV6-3 TGTGCCAGCAGTCCCGGACTAGCGGGGGCGTGGGAGACCCAGTACTTC CASSPGLAGAWETQYF
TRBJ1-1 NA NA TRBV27 TGTGCCAGCAGTTTCAGCCGGAGGAGCACTGAAGCTTTCTTT CASSFSRRSTEAFF
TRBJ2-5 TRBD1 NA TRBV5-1 TGCACCAGCAGCTTGGCCAGGGGGCTAGCGAGCCAAGAGACCCAGTACTTC CTSSLARGLASQETQYF
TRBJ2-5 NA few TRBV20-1 TGCGGTGCTAGTGGTGTGTCGGAGACCCAGTACTTC CGASGVSETQYF
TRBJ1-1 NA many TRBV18 TGTGCCAGCTCAAGGAGCAGGGACACTGAAGCTTTCTTT CASSRSRDTEAFF
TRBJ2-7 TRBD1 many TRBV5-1 TGCGCCAGCAGCTTGATGGGACAGGGTTCCTACGAGCAGTACTTC CASSLMGQGSYEQYF
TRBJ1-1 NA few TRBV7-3 TGTGCCAGCAGCTTAACTGGGGTAGATGAAGCTTTCTTT CASSLTGVDEAFF
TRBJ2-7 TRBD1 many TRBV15 TGTGCCACCAGCGCCCGGACAGGGGTTGGCGAGCAGTACTTC CATSARTGVGEQYF
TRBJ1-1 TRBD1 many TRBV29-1 TGCAGCGTCCGACAGGGGTTGGACACTGAAGCTTTCTTT CSVRQGLDTEAFF
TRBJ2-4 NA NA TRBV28 TGTGCCAGCAGGTACAAAAACATTCAGTACTTC CASRYKNIQYF
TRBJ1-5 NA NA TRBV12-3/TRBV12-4 TGTGCCAGCGCTACTGGGGATTCAGGGCAGCCCCAGCATTTT CASATGDSGQPQHF
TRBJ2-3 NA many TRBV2 TGTGCCAGCAGTCCCATTCCGGGACAGCAGTATTTT CASSPIPGQQYF
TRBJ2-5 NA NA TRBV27 TGTGCCAGCAATGGGGGAGCATGGGGAGAGACCCAGTACTTC CASNGGAWGETQYF
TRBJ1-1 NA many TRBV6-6 TGTGCCAGCAGTCACGTTGCTAACGCTGAAGCTTTCTTT CASSHVANAEAFF
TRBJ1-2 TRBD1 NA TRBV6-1 TGTGCCAGCAGCCATTTCGATGCGACAGGGGGCAACGGACGGGGCTACACCTTC CASSHFDATGGNGRGYTF
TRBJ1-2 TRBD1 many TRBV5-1 TGCGCCAGCAGCTTGGACGGACAGGGAAGCGATGGCTACACCTTC CASSLDGQGSDGYTF
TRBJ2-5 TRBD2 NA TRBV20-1 TGCAGTGCTCCTAAGACTAGCGGGGAGACCCAGTACTTC CSAPKTSGETQYF
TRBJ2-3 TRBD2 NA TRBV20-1 TGCAGTGCCCAGTCTAGCGGGGGTAAAGATACGCAGTATTTT CSAQSSGGKDTQYF
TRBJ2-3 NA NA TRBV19 TGTGCCAGTAGTATAGGCCTCCAGGACATCACAGATACGCAGTATTTT CASSIGLQDITDTQYF
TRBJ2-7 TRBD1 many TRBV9 TGTGCCAGCACCATGGGACAGGGACCTTCCTACGAGCAGTACTTC CASTMGQGPSYEQYF
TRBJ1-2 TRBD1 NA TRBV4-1 TGCGCCAGCAGCCAATACAGGGGAGCCTATGGCTACACCTTC CASSQYRGAYGYTF
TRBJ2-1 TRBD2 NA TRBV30 TGTGCCTGGAGGAGGACTAGCGGGGGAGCTATCTCCTACAATGAGCAGTTCTTC CAWRRTSGGAISYNEQFF
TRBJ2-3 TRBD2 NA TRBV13 TGTGCCAGCAGCCGCGCGACTAGCGGGAGTAGTACAGATACGCAGTATTTT CASSRATSGSSTDTQYF
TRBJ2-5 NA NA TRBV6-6 TGTGCCAGCAGTTACTCGAACAGGGAAGAGACCCAGTACTTC CASSYSNREETQYF
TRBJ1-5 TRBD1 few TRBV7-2 TGTGCCAGCAGCCCTCGTGGGGGACAGGGGAGGCAGCCCCAGCATTTT CASSPRGGQGRQPQHF